This T cell receptor beta chain was captured by sequencing in a study of shared clonotypes between healthy human individuals. Study-level background: The plates for each donor numbered three CD4 naive, three CD4 memory, two CD8 naive and one CD8 memory. Study results and limitations: Expectations were that clonotype sharing among donors would be affected by sequencing depth.

Of note for this clone: As yet, its antigen is unknown.

Generated by immunoSEQ multiplex PCR, the TCRdb table keeps only in-frame clones and is missing some. The sample carries hundreds of thousands of clones, about 98% recorded once. Naive CD8 cells, CD45RO-negative and positively selected for CCR7, excluded terminally differentiated effector memory CD45RA+ cells. The study enrolled healthy HIV-negative adults without recent acute infections or vaccinations as donors. Specimen: naive CD8+ T cells sorted from blood. This receptor was identified in a man younger than 45 in good health.

The CDR3 DNA follows: TGTGCCAGCAGTGGCGGGCGGGGGTTCTCCTACAATGAGCAGTTCTTC. This sequence encodes CASSGGRGFSYNEQFF. V is TRBV28 and J is TRBJ2-1; 7 bases are shared with TRBD2. Trimming at V came to 5 bases and at J to 0 bases, leaving 7 bases not matched to a gene. The CDR3 is made up of 16 amino acids. Germline V lookup: CDR1 MDHEN, CDR2 SYDVKM.